Below are 15 T cell receptor beta chains sequenced from a single sample in a study of blood T cell repertoires in COVID-19. Only in-frame clones appear in the TCRdb table, and some are missing; sequencing was by immunoSEQ multiplex PCR. The sample holds around 200,000 clones, approximately 81% seen once. Input material: peripheral blood. Receptor source: a woman older than 75 with acute or convalescent COVID-19.

The chain is built from TRBV5-1 and TRBJ2-2; 14 nucleotides agree with TRBD2. V was clipped by 4 bases and J by 5 bases; unmatched bases: 7. Germline V gene data show CDR1 as SGHRS and CDR2 as YFSETQ. This CDR3 is 17 amino acids long. The CDR3 protein is CASSGGTSGSGTGELFF. For the CDR3, the DNA is TGCGCCAGCAGCGGGGGGACTAGCGGGAGTGGTACCGGGGAGCTGTTTTTT. The variable domain in full, completed from reference TRBV5-1 and TRBJ2-2, reads KAGVTQTPRYLIKTRGQQVTLSCSPISGHRSVSWYQQTPGQGLQFLFEYFSETQRNKGNFPGRFSGRQFSNSRSEMNVSTLELGDSALYLCASSGGTSGSGTGELFFGEGSRLTVL.

The genes are TRBV27 and TRBJ1-1; a possible D gene is TRBD1 (5 bases). With 3 bases removed from V and 1 base from J, the gap between germline ends came to 9 bases. CDR1 is MNHEY, CDR2 SMNVEV, per germline (reference sequence). CDR3 length: 14 residues. The chain's CDR3 is CASSFGHPNTEAFF. The CDR3 DNA is TGTGCCAGCAGTTTTGGACACCCGAACACTGAAGCTTTCTTT.

V usage is TRBV27 and J usage is TRBJ1-5; D is unresolved. The CDR3 totals 12 residues. Trimming took off 7 bases at V and 1 base at J, with 5 bases between the two ends. Per germline, CDR1 MNHEY and CDR2 SMNVEV (reference sequence). Here the CDR3 DNA reads TGTGCCAGCAAACGGAGCAATCAGCCCCAGCATTTT. The encoded protein is CASKRSNQPQHF.

Only one count was recorded for this clone. The CDR3 reads CASSLALVINEQFF. CDR3 nucleotide sequence: TGTGCCAGCAGCCTGGCGCTAGTCATCAATGAGCAGTTCTTC. The chain employs TRBV2 and TRBJ2-1; D remains ambiguous. CDR1 is SNHLY, CDR2 FYNNEI, per germline. V shed 6 bases and J shed 6 bases, with 15 bases lying between them. This CDR3 spans 14 amino acids.

V is TRBV6-5 and J is TRBJ2-1, with 9 positions matching TRBD2. The CDR3 sequence is 15 residues long. J was trimmed by 7 bases and V by 2 bases; bases with no gene match: 6. CDR1 and CDR2 (germline): MNHEY, SVGAGI. The CDR3 is CASSYGSGSANEQFF. The CDR3 DNA sequence: TGTGCCAGCAGTTACGGTAGCGGGAGCGCGAATGAGCAGTTCTTC.

This chain uses TRBV5-1 with TRBJ1-3; D gene unclear. V shed 3 bases and J shed 4 bases, with 8 bases lying between them. In germline, CDR1 is SGHRS, CDR2 YFSETQ. This CDR3 has 13 residues. The CDR3 region has the DNA TGCGCCAGCAGCTGGACGGGGGGAAACACCATATATTTT. Translated: CASSWTGGNTIYF.

The V call is TRBV6-5, the J call TRBJ1-5; a weak D match, TRBD1 (6 bases). Germline V gene lookup returns CDR1 MNHEY and CDR2 SVGAGI. CDR3 size: 13 residues. Trimming cost V 5 bases and J 7 bases, with 12 bases left between them. CDR3 residues: CASSIQGIQPQHF. The CDR3 DNA reads TGTGCCAGCAGTATACAGGGAATACAGCCCCAGCATTTT.

The genes are TRBV11-3 and TRBJ2-2; TRBD2 agrees at 12 bases. The CDR3 extends over 18 amino acids. CDR1 is SGHNT, CDR2 YENEEA, per germline. The J segment lost 4 bases and the V segment lost 1 base, leaving 7 bases of the junction unmatched. The CDR3 loop is CASSLVWLAGGSTGELFF. The DNA for the CDR3 is TGTGCCAGCAGCTTAGTATGGCTAGCGGGAGGGTCCACCGGGGAGCTGTTTTTT.

The gene calls are TRBV5-1 and TRBJ2-7, with D maybe TRBD1 (6 bases). From germline, CDR1 is SGHRS and CDR2 YFSETQ. This CDR3 comprises 12 residues. With 2 bases removed from V and 3 bases from J, the gap between germline ends came to 6 bases. CDR3 in amino acids: CASSLQGYEQYF. DNA for the CDR3: TGCGCCAGCAGCTTACAGGGCTACGAGCAGTACTTC.

The gene calls are TRBV10-3 and TRBJ2-5, with TRBD1 matching over 9 bases. With 6 bases clipped from V and 4 bases from J, the junction kept 6 bases outside the gene matches. This CDR3 spans 14 amino acids. CDR1 is ENHRY, CDR2 SYGVKD, per germline. The CDR3 is CAIRGQGSGETQYF. CDR3 sequence (DNA): TGTGCCATCAGGGGACAGGGAAGTGGAGAGACCCAGTACTTC.

This rearrangement joins TRBV11-2 to TRBJ2-7; D is uncertain. CDR3 length equals 12 residues. Germline V gene data show CDR1 as SGHAT and CDR2 as FQNNGV. V was shortened by 9 bases and J by 4 bases, with 13 bases between the two germline ends. CDR3 sequence (DNA): TGTGCCAGTCGGCTAGGAAGGTACGAGCAGTACTTC. This sequence encodes CASRLGRYEQYF. The entire variable domain, with the rest obtained from reference TRBV11-2 and TRBJ2-7, is as follows: EAGVAQSPRYKIIEKRQSVAFWCNPISGHATLYWYQQILGQGPKLLIQFQNNGVVDDSQLPKDRFSAERLKGVDSTLKIQPAKLEDSAVYLCASRLGRYEQYFGPGTRLTVT.

The chain employs TRBV29-1 and TRBJ2-1, with D tentatively TRBD1 (6 bases). The CDR3 sequence is 12 residues long. V was shortened by 7 bases and J by 4 bases, with 11 bases between the two germline ends. Germline assignment: CDR1 SQVTM and CDR2 ANQGSEA. In DNA, the CDR3 is TGCAGCGCTACGGGACAATACAATGAGCAGTTCTTC. It specifies CSATGQYNEQFF.

This clone was seen a single time. This sequence joins TRBV7-8 and TRBJ1-5; no firm D call. Per the germline V gene, CDR1 is SGHVS and CDR2 is FQNEAQ. CDR3 length equals 18 residues. The V and J ends lost 1 base and 4 bases respectively, with 20 bases between them. DNA of the CDR3: TGTGCCAGCAGCTTAGGGTCTACCGGCCAGGTTGAAAATCAGCCCCAGCATTTT. Protein: CASSLGSTGQVENQPQHF.

This clone has a handful of counts. This chain's CDR3 is CASSWIAGGDTGELFF. The DNA of the CDR3 is TGTGCCAGCAGCTGGATAGCGGGAGGGGACACCGGGGAGCTGTTTTTT. This chain connects TRBV7-2 to TRBJ2-2; TRBD2 agrees at 11 bases. Germline assignment: CDR1 SGHTA and CDR2 FQGNSA. This CDR3 has 16 residues. The V gene end was trimmed by 4 bases and the J gene end by 3 bases; junction bases not matched to a gene: 4.

The V gene is TRBV5-1, the J gene TRBJ1-2, with D maybe TRBD1 (5 bases). Trimming removed 1 base from V and 12 bases from J, with 19 bases in between. In germline, CDR1 is SGHRS, CDR2 YFSETQ. The CDR3 has 14 amino acids. CDR3 in amino acids: CASSLLGREVSHTF. The CDR3 DNA is TGCGCCAGCAGCTTGCTCGGCAGGGAGGTTAGTCACACCTTC.